This is a list of T cell receptor beta chains from one sample in a study of T cells after posttransplantation cyclophosphamide. TCRdb's table, derived via immunoSEQ multiplex PCR, lists solely in-frame clones and lacks some. The repertoire holds around 50,000 clones, with almost 95% as singletons. Source material: PBMCs. The origin of the receptors is a woman aged 50 to 60 in good health and a related stem cell transplant donor. CDR3s include the opening cysteine and the closing phenylalanine or tryptophan. Fields, in order: J gene, D gene, clone size, V gene, CDR3 DNA, CDR3 protein. The D gene is left open where the match is weak. Clone size appears in some rows only: once, few, many, or a class for an expanded clone.

>TRBJ2-3|.|.|TRBV30
TGTGCCTGGGGCATCACAGATACGCAGTATTTT
CAWGITDTQYF
>TRBJ1-2|TRBD1|.|TRBV27
TGTGCCAGCAGGGGACAGGGTAGCGATGGCTACGCCTTC
CASRGQGSDGYAF
>TRBJ1-2|TRBD1|.|TRBV7-9
TGTGCCAGCAGCTCGTCGACAGGGGACTATGGCTACACCTTC
CASSSSTGDYGYTF
>TRBJ2-5|TRBD2|.|TRBV4-1
TGCGCCAGCAGCCAAGATTTGGCTAGCGGGGGGATAACTGAGACCCAGTACTTC
CASSQDLASGGITETQYF
>TRBJ1-1|TRBD1|few|TRBV5-4
TGTGCCAGCAGCTTGATACAGGGGGGGGGTAGCACTGAAGCTTTCTTT
CASSLIQGGGSTEAFF
>TRBJ1-2|TRBD1|once|TRBV11-2
TGTGCCAGCAGCTTGTCCGGGACAGGGGGCGGATATGGCTACACCTTC
CASSLSGTGGGYGYTF
>TRBJ2-2|.|.|TRBV7-7
TGTGCCAGCAGCCCCGCCTTACGGGGGGAGCTGTTTTTT
CASSPALRGELFF
>TRBJ1-1|.|.|TRBV4-2
TGTGCCAGCAGCCAAGTCGGGGGGCCCTTGAACACTGAAGCTTTCTTT
CASSQVGGPLNTEAFF
>TRBJ1-2|TRBD1|.|TRBV27
TGTGCCAGCAGTGAGACAGGGGCGTTCTATGGCTACACCTTC
CASSETGAFYGYTF
>TRBJ1-2|.|.|TRBV6-5
TGTGCCAGCAGTTACTCGAAATTAGGGAGCTATGGCTACACCTTC
CASSYSKLGSYGYTF
>TRBJ2-7|TRBD2|.|TRBV29-1
TGCAGCTATAGGGCTAGCGGGAGAAACGCCTACGAGCAGTACTTC
CSYRASGRNAYEQYF
>TRBJ2-1|TRBD2|.|TRBV9
TGTGCCAGCAGCGGACGGACTAGCGGGAGGGCCCTAGGTGAGCAGTTCTTC
CASSGRTSGRALGEQFF
>TRBJ1-2|.|.|TRBV5-4
TGTGCCGCAGGTCAGCACCACACCTTC
CAAGQHHTF
>TRBJ1-2|TRBD1|.|TRBV19
TGTGCCAGTAGTATTGAGTTGGACAGGGCCTACACCTTC
CASSIELDRAYTF
>TRBJ2-1|TRBD2|.|TRBV19
TGTGCCAGTAGTTCTTCGACTAGCGGGAGTCAAAATGAGCAGTTCTTC
CASSSSTSGSQNEQFF
>TRBJ2-7|TRBD2|.|TRBV11-2
TGTGCCAGCAGCTTAGATCCTAGCGGGGGCTACGAGCAGTACTTC
CASSLDPSGGYEQYF
>TRBJ1-5|.|.|TRBV29-1
TGCAGCGTTGATTTAGGGGGAAATCAGCCCCAGCATTTT
CSVDLGGNQPQHF
>TRBJ2-7|TRBD2|.|TRBV5-1
TGCGCCAGCAGCGATCTCCCTAGGTTCGGAGCGGGAGGATCCTACGAGCAGTACTTC
CASSDLPRFGAGGSYEQYF
>TRBJ2-7|.|.|TRBV12-5
TGTGCTAGTGTTCGTGGGGGGAAGGAGCAGTACTTC
CASVRGGKEQYF
>TRBJ2-7|.|.|TRBV6-1
TGTGCCAGCAGTCCCGAGACTAGTACCTACGAGCAGTACTTC
CASSPETSTYEQYF
>TRBJ2-6|.|.|TRBV15
TGTGCCACCAGCAAGAGAGGGATGGGGGCCAACGTCCTGACTTTC
CATSKRGMGANVLTF
>TRBJ2-7|.|.|TRBV15
TGTGCCACCAGCAGAGATTCAGGCCACCCGGAGCAGTACTTC
CATSRDSGHPEQYF
>TRBJ2-7|.|.|TRBV2
TGTGCCAGCAGGGTACGGGAGCAGTACTTC
CASRVREQYF
>TRBJ2-1|.|.|TRBV19
TGTGCCAGTAGCCCCGGGCTAGCGTTGTACAATGAGCAGTTCTTC
CASSPGLALYNEQFF
>TRBJ1-2|.|few|TRBV25-1
TGTGCCAGCAGTGAAACGGGAGGGGGGATGCTGGACTATGGCTACACCTTC
CASSETGGGMLDYGYTF
>TRBJ2-1|TRBD2|once|TRBV18
TGTGCCAGCTCAGAAACTAGCGGGGGGCCCTCCCAGCAGTTCTTC
CASSETSGGPSQQFF
>TRBJ2-1|TRBD1|once|TRBV5-4
TGTGCCAGCAGCCATGGGACAGGACGTACGAATGAGCAGTTCTTC
CASSHGTGRTNEQFF